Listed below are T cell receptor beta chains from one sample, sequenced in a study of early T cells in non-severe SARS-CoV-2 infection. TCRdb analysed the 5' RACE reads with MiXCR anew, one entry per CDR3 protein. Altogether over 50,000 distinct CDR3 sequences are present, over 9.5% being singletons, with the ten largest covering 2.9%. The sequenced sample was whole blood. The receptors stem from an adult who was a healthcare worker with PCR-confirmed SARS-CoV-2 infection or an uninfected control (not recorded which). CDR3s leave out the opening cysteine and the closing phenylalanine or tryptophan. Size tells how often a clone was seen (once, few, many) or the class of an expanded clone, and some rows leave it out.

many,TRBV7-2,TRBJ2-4,ASSLESARSEDIQY
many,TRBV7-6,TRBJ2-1,ASSLDGRLRTYNEQF
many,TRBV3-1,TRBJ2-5,ASSLSETQY
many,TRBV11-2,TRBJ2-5,ASSRTQETQY
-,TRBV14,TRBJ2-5,ASSQDRGMAAVQETQY
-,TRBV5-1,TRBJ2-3,ASSLGQPGLALY
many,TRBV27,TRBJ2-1,ASSEFGRGPYNEQF
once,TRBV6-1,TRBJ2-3,ASSESKYRDRGLVVDTQY
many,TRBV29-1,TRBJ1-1,SVIREFGYTEAF
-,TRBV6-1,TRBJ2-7,ASIPGTGAYEQY
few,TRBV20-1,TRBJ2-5,SAPSGSGQETQY
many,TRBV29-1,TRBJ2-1,SVVAGGIPVYNEQF
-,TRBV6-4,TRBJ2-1,ASSVASGLGEQF
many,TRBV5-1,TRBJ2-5,ASRTGETQY
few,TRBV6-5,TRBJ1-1,ASSSGTEAF
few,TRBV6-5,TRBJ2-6,ASSGQGTAGANVLT
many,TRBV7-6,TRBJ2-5,ASTPSGQAIGTQY
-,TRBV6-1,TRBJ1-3,ASSEHQSGNTIY
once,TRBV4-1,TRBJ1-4,ASSQDGRSLF
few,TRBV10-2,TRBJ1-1,ASSESGGTEAF
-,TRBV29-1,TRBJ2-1,SVEALAVGNEQF
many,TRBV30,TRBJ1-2,AWSSGVGYGYT
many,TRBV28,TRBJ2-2,ASSLWTSVRTPGSCF
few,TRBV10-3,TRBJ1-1,AISESIANWANTEAF
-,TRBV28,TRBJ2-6,ASSLLTMDSRSGANVLT
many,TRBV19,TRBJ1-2,ASRTFGARYGYT
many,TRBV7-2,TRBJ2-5,ASSLKASGGRETQY
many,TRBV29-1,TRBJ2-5,SVGQQETQY
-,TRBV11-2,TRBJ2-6,ASSLGTGIPSGANVLT
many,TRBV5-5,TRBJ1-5,ASSLEIGGTGNNQPQH
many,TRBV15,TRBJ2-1,ATSLDSYNEQF
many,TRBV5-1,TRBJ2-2,ASSLAPATGELF
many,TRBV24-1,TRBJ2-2,ATSDPRGGTGNTGELF
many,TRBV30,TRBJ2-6,ALGLASGANVLT
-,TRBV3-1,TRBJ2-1,ASSQGGRGKF
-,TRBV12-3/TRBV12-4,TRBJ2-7,ASSISREGEQY
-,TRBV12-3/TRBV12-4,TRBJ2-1,ASSLLQGRNEQF
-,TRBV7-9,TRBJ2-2,ASSPHRGANTGELF
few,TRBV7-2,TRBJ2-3,ASSLASKSGGATDTQY